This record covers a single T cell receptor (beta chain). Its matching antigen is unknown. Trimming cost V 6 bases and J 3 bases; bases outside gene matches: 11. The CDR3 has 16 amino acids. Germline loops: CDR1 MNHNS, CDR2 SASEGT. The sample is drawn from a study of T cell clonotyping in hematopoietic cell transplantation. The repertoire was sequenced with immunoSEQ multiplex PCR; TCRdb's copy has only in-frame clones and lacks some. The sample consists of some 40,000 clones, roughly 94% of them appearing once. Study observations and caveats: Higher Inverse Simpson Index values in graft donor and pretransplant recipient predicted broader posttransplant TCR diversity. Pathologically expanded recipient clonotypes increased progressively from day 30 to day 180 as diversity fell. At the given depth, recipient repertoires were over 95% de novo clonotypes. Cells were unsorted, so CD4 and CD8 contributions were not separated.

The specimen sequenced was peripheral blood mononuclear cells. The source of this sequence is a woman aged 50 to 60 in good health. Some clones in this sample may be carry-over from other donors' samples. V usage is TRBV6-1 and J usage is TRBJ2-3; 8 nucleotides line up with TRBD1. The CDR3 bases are TGTGCCAGCAGCGAAATGCAGGGGGCGCGAACAGATACGCAGTATTTT. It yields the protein CASSEMQGARTDTQYF.